This TCR beta chain is from a study of cytomegalovirus exposure and HLA in healthy donors. As regards this clone: Antigen: not known.

The CDR3 length is 15 residues. Primers for the PCR totalled 60 Vbeta and 13 Jbeta. This table comes from immunoSEQ multiplex PCR, and its TCRdb copy is limited to in-frame clones, with some not included. In the table there are 100,000 to 150,000 clones, about four fifths of which are singletons. The study, taken as a whole, reports: Some segments of the V type, notably TRBV6-2 and TRBV6-3, were excluded as indistinguishable.

V gene TRBV21-1 combines with J gene TRBJ1-1; the table's D call of TRBD1 was not tested on the DNA. TRBV21-1 is marked as a pseudogene. The material sequenced was PBMCs. This sequence was found in a woman aged 40 to 55 in good health and CMV-seronegative. The CDR3 loop reads CASSKGDSNKCEAFF. CDR3 bases: TGTGCCAGCAGCAAGGGGGACAGCAACAAGTGTGAAGCTTTCTTT.